The source of this T cell receptor beta chain is a study of blood T cells in healthy people across ages. The CDR3 is 16 residues long. Germline assignment: CDR1 PRHDT and CDR2 FYEKMQ (reference sequence). V was clipped by 7 bases and J by 4 bases; unmatched bases: 13. The use of a sample-barcoded 5' primer and a J-beta primer mix characterized a second PCR of roughly 7 to 11 cycles. A single record per CDR3 protein comes from TCRdb applying MiXCR to the 5' RACE reads. The sample has 750,000 to 1,000,000 distinct CDR3 sequences, about 29% seen once. These same records also appear under a second study, on T cells of mothers and their children.

The rearrangement joins TRBV13 to TRBJ2-1, with TRBD2 matching 7 bases. Sequencing was done on a sample of blood. The receptor was derived from a woman aged 40 to 50 in good health. The CDR3 spells CASTWLGEGLYNEQFF. For the CDR3, the DNA is TGTGCCAGCACCTGGTTGGGGGAGGGCCTGTACAATGAGCAGTTCTTC.